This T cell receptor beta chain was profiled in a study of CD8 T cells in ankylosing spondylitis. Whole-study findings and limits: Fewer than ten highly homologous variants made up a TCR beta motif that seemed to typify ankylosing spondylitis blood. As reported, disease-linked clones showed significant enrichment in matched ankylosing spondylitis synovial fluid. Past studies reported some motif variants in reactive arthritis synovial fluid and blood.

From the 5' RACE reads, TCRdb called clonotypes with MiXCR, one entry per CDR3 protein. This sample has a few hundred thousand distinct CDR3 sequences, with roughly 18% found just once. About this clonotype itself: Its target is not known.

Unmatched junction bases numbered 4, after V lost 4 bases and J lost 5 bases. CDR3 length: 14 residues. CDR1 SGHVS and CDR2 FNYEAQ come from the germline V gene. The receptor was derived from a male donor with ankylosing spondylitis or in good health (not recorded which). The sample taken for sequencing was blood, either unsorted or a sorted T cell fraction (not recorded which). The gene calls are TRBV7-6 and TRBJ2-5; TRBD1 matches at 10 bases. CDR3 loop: CASSSPDRGETQYF. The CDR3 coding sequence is TGTGCCAGCAGCTCCCCGGACAGGGGGGAGACCCAGTACTTC.